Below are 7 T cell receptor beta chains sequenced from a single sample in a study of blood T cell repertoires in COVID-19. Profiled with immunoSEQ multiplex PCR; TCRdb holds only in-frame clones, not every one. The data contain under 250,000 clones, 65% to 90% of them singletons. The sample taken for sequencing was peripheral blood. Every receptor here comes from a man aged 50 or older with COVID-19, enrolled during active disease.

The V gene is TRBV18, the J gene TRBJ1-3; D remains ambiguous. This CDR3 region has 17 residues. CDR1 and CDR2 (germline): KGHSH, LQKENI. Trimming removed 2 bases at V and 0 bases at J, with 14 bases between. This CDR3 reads CASSPAKAENSGNTIYF. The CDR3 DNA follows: TGTGCCAGCTCACCAGCAAAGGCGGAAAACTCTGGAAACACCATATATTTT.

The CDR3 sequence: CASSQPREAEQFF. The CDR3 DNA sequence: TGCGCCAGCAGCCAACCCAGGGAGGCTGAGCAGTTCTTC. The chain joins TRBV4-1 to TRBJ2-1; TRBD2 is a possible D gene (6 bases). Trimming cost V 2 bases and J 9 bases, with 11 bases left between them. In germline, CDR1 is MGHRA, CDR2 YSYEKL. The CDR3 consists of 13 residues.

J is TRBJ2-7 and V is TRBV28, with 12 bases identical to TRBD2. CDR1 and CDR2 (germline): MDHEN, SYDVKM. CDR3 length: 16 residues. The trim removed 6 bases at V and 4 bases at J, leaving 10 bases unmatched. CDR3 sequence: CASSQLAGGPSYEQYF. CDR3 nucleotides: TGTGCCAGCAGCCAGCTAGCGGGGGGGCCCAGTTACGAGCAGTACTTC. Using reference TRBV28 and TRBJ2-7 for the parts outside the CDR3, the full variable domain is DVKVTQSSRYLVKRTGEKVFLECVQDMDHENMFWYRQDPGLGLRLIYFSYDVKMKEKGDIPEGYSVSREKKERFSLILESASTNQTSMYLCASSQLAGGPSYEQYFGPGTRLTVT.

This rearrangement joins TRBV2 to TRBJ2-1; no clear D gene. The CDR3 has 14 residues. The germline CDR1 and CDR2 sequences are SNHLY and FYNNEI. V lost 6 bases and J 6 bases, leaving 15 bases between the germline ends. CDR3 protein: CASSPAPQANEQFF. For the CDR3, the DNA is TGTGCCAGCAGCCCCGCGCCTCAGGCCAATGAGCAGTTCTTC.

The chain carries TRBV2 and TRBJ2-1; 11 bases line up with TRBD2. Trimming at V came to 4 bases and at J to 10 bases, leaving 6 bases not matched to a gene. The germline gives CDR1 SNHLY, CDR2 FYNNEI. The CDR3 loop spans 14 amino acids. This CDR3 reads CASSVELAGVEQFF. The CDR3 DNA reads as TGTGCCAGCAGTGTGGAACTAGCGGGGGTGGAGCAGTTCTTC. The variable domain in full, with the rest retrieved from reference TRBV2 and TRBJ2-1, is EPEVTQTPSHQVTQMGQEVILRCVPISNHLYFYWYRQILGQKVEFLVSFYNNEISEKSEIFDDQFSVERPDGSNFTLKIRSTKLEDSAMYFCASSVELAGVEQFFGPGTRLTVL.

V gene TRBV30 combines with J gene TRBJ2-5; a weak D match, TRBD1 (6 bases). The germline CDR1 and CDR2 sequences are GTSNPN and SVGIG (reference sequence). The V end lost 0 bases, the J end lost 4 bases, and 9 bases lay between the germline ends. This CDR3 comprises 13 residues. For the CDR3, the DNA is TGTGCCTGGAGTGTATCCAGGGGAGAGACCCAGTACTTC. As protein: CAWSVSRGETQYF. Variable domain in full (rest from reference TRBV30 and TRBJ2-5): SQTIHQWPATLVQPVGSPLSLECTVEGTSNPNLYWYRQAAGRGLQLLFYSVGIGQISSEVPQNLSASRPQDRQFILSSKKLLLSDSGFYLCAWSVSRGETQYFGPGTRLLVL.

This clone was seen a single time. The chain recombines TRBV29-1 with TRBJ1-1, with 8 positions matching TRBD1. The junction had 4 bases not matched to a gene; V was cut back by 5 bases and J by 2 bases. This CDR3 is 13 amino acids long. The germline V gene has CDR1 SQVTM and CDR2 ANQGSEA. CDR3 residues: CSVSDRVNTEAFF. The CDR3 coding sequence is TGCAGCGTTTCGGACAGGGTTAACACTGAAGCTTTCTTT.